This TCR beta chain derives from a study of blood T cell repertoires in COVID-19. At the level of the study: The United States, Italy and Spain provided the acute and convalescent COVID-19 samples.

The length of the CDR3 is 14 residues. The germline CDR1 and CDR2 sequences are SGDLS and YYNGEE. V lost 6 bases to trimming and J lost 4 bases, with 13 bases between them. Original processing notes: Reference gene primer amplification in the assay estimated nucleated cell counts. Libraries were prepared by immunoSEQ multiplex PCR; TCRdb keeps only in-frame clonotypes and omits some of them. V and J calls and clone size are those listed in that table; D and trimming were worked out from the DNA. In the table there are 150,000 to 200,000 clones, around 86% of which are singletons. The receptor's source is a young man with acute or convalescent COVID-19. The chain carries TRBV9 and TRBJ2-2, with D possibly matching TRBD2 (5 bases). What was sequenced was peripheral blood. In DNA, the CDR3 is TGTGCCAGCAATCGGGGTTTGGCCACCGGGGAGCTGTTTTTT. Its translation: CASNRGLATGELFF.